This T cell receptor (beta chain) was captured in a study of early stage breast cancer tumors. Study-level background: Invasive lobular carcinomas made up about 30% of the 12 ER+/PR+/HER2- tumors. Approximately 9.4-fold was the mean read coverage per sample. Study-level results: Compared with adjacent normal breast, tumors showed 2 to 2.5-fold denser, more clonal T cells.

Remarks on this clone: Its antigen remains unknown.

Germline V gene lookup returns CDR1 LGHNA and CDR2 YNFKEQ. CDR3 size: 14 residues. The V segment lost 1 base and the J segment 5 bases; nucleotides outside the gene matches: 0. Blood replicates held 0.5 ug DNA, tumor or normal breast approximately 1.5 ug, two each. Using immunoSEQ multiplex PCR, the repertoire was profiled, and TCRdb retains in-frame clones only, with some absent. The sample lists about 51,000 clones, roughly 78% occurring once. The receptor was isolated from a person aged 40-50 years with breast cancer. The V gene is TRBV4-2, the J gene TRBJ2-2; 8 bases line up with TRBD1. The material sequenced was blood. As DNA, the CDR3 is TGTGCCAGCAGCCAAGGACAGGGGACCGGGGAGCTGTTTTTT. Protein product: CASSQGQGTGELFF.